The sequence of this T cell receptor beta chain was determined in a study of OX40 agonist ivuxolimab in advanced cancers. Background on the study: Melanoma, hepatocellular carcinoma, head and neck or renal cell cancer occurred in dose-escalation patients. General study results and limits: Dosing at 0.1 to 3.0 mg/kg was accompanied by clonal expansion of CD4+ and CD8+ blood T cells by week 6.

The length of the CDR3 is 14 residues. V lost 2 bases and J lost 9; bases outside the gene matches: 6. Germline V gene lookup returns CDR1 SGHDT and CDR2 YYEEEE. TCRdb keeps only in-frame clones here, not all; method: immunoSEQ multiplex PCR. Of approximately 21,000 clones listed, roughly four fifths are singletons. Patients with a history of autoimmune disease or on systemic immunosuppression were excluded. The sampling schedule covered blood at baseline, cycle 4 day 1, and cycle 7 day 1. This clone came up once. Its antigen is currently unknown. The chain uses TRBV5-6 and TRBJ2-1; TRBD1 aligns across 9 bases. Sequencing was performed on CD4+ or CD8+ T cells sorted from blood, taken in a trial of the OX40 agonist ivuxolimab. The receptor's source is an adult with an advanced solid tumor such as melanoma, head and neck, liver or kidney cancer. The CDR3 DNA reads as TGTGCCAGCAGCTTACAGGGGGCGTTAATTGAGCAGTTCTTC. The encoded protein is CASSLQGALIEQFF.